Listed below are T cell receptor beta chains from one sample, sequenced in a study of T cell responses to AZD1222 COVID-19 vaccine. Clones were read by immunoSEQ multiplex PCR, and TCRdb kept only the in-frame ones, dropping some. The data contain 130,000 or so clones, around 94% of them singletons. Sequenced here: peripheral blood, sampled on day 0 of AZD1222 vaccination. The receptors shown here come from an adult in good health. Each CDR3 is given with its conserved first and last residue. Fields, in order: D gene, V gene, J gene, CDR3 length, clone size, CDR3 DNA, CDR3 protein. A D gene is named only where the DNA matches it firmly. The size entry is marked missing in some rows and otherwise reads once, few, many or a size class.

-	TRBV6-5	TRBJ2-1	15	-	TGTGCCAGCATGACAAGGGGGAGTCCCCACAATGAGCAGTTCTTC	CASMTRGSPHNEQFF
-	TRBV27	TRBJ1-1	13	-	TGTGCCAGCAGTTTATCGGCGGGGGGTGAAGCTTTCTTT	CASSLSAGGEAFF
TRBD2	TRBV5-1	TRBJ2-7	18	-	TGCGCCAGCAGCCCCGGGACTAGCGGGGGCCCCTCAGGTTACGAGCAGTACTTC	CASSPGTSGGPSGYEQYF
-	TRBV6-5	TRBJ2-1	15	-	TGTGCCAGCAGTTACTCGAGAGGGCCACACAATGAGCAGTTCTTC	CASSYSRGPHNEQFF
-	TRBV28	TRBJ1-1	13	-	TGTGCCAGCGCTCAGACACTGAACACTGAAGCTTTCTTT	CASAQTLNTEAFF
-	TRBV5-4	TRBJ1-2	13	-	TGTGCCAGCAGCTTGGCGGGGGCGGACGGCTACACCTTC	CASSLAGADGYTF
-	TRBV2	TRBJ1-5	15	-	TGTGCCAGCAGTGGGGGTCTGATCGGCAATCAGCCCCAGCATTTT	CASSGGLIGNQPQHF
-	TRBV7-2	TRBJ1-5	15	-	TGTGCCAGCAGCTTTACGCCGGCACGCAATCAGCCCCAGCATTTT	CASSFTPARNQPQHF
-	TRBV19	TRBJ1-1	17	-	TGTGCCAGCCGGACCTTTGCGGCCTCCACAGCTTCGACGGTCGCTTTCTTT	CASRTFAASTASTVAFF
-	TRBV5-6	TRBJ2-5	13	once	TGTGCCAGCAGCCCGGGGGTTTGGGAGACCCAGTACTTC	CASSPGVWETQYF
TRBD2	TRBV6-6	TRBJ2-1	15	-	TGTGCCAGCAGTTACGGACTAGCGGGAGTTGGTGAGCAGTTCTTC	CASSYGLAGVGEQFF
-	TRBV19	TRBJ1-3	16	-	TGTGCCAGTACCTCCCGGTCGGGATTCTCTGGAAACACCATATATTTT	CASTSRSGFSGNTIYF
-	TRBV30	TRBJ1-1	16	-	TGTGCCTGGAGTGTACGGGCAGGGAGTCCCAACACTGAAGCTTTCTTT	CAWSVRAGSPNTEAFF
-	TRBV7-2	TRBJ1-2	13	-	TGTGCCAGCAGGGGGGGAGGGGGAGATGGCTACACCTTC	CASRGGGGDGYTF
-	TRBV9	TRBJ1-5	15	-	TGTGCCAGCAGCAAGGGGGGAGGAAGCAATCAGCCCCAGCATTTT	CASSKGGGSNQPQHF
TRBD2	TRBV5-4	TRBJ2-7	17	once	TGTGCCAGCAGCTTGGGAGGAGGAGCGGGAGGCTACTACGAGCAGTACTTC	CASSLGGGAGGYYEQYF
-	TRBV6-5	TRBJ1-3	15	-	TGTGCCAGTAGGGCAAACGGACCCTCTGGAAACACCATATATTTT	CASRANGPSGNTIYF
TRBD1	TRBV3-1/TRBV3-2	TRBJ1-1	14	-	TGTGCCAGCAGCCAACAGGGGGTTAACACTGAAGCTTTCTTT	CASSQQGVNTEAFF
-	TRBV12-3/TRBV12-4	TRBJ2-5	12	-	TGTGCCAGCAGTTTCTTGCAAGAGACCCAGTACTTC	CASSFLQETQYF
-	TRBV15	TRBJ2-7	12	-	TGTGCCACCAGCAGTGCATCCTACGAGCAGTACTTC	CATSSASYEQYF
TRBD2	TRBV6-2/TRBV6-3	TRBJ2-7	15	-	TGTGCCAGCAGTTACGGGCTAGCGGGCAGCTACGAGCAGTACTTC	CASSYGLAGSYEQYF
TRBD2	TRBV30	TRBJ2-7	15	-	TGTGCCTGGAGCCTTGGGACTAGCGGGGACTACGAGCAGTACTTC	CAWSLGTSGDYEQYF
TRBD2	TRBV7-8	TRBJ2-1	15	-	TGTGCCAGCAGCTTCCTACCTAGCGGGAGAAGTGAGCAGTTCTTC	CASSFLPSGRSEQFF
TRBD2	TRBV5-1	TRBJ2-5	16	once	TGCGCCAGCAGCCCCGCGCTAGCGGGAGGCCGACAGACCCAGTACTTC	CASSPALAGGRQTQYF
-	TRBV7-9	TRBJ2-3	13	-	TGTGCCAGCAGCTTACGAGACACAGATACGCAGTATTTT	CASSLRDTDTQYF
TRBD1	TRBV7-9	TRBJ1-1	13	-	TGTGCCAGCAGCCCAGGGGGGGTAACTGAAGCTTTCTTT	CASSPGGVTEAFF
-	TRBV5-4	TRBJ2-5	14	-	TGTGCCAGCAGCTTGGGGACGGGCTTAGAGACCCAGTACTTC	CASSLGTGLETQYF
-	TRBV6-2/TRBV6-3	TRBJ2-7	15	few	TGTGCCAGCAGTACATTTAGCGGTACCTCCTACGAGCAGTACTTC	CASSTFSGTSYEQYF
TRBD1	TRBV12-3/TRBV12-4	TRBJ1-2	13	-	TGTGCCAGCAGTCGACAGGGCTACTATGGCTACACCTTC	CASSRQGYYGYTF
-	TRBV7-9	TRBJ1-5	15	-	TGTGCCAGCAGCTTAGGGCCAGGGTTCAATCAGCCCCAGCATTTT	CASSLGPGFNQPQHF
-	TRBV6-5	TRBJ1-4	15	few	TGTGCCAGCAGTTACAGCCCTACCCAGCAGGAAAAACTGTTTTTT	CASSYSPTQQEKLFF
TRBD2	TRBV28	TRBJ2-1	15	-	TGTGCCAGCAGTTTATGGGCGGGAGGGGGAAATGAGCAGTTCTTC	CASSLWAGGGNEQFF
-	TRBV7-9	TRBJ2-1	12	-	TGTGCCAGCAGCTTATGGCAATCGGAGCAGTTCTTC	CASSLWQSEQFF
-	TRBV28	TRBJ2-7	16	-	TGTGCCAGCAGTTTAATCGGACGGAAAAAACACTACGAGCAGTACTTC	CASSLIGRKKHYEQYF
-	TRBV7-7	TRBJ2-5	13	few	TGTGCCAGCAGCTTGGGGGACGGGGAGACCCAGTACTTC	CASSLGDGETQYF
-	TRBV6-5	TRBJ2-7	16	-	TGTGCCAGCAGTTACTCGAGACAGGACGGAGGGTACGAGCAGTACTTC	CASSYSRQDGGYEQYF
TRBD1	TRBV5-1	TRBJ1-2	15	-	TGCGCCAGCAGCTTGGACCCAGGGGGGGACTATGGCTACACCTTC	CASSLDPGGDYGYTF
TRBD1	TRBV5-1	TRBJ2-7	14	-	TGCGCCAGCAGCTGGGACAGCAACTCCTACGAGCAGTACTTC	CASSWDSNSYEQYF
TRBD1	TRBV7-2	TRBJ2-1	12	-	TGTGCCAGCAGCCCCAACCGGGACAGGGAGTTCTTC	CASSPNRDREFF
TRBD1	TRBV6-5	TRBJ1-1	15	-	TGTGCCAGCAGGTCTGACAGGGGGCGGAACACTGAAGCTTTCTTT	CASRSDRGRNTEAFF
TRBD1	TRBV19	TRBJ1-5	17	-	TGTGCCAGTAGTATTATCTCTAGGACAGGGGAAAATCAGCCCCAGCATTTT	CASSIISRTGENQPQHF
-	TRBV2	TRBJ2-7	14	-	TGTGCCAGCAGTGACCCAGGGACAAGACACGAGCAGTACTTC	CASSDPGTRHEQYF
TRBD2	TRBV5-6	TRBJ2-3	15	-	TGTGCCAGCAGCTTGATATTAGCGGGAGCAGATACGCAGTATTTT	CASSLILAGADTQYF
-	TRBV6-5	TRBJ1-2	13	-	TGTGCCAGCAGTTACTCCGGGACCTATGGCTACACCTTC	CASSYSGTYGYTF
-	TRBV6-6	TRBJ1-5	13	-	TGTGCCAGCAATATCAAGGGAAATCAGCCCCAGCATTTT	CASNIKGNQPQHF
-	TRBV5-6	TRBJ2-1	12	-	TGTGCCAGCAGCTCCCCTTATGGTGAGCAGTTCTTC	CASSSPYGEQFF
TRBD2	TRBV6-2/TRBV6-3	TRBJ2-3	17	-	TGTGCCAGCAGTTACGGGGCGTTTGCGGGAGGTGCAGATACGCAGTATTTT	CASSYGAFAGGADTQYF
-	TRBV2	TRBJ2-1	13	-	TGTGCCAGCTCAACCCTAGCGTACAATGAGCAGTTCTTC	CASSTLAYNEQFF
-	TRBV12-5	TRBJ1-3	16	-	TGTGCTAGTGGTTTATTGGGAGGGGGTCGCGGAAACACCATATATTTT	CASGLLGGGRGNTIYF
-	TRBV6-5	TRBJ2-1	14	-	TGTGCCAGGGCTAAGAAGCGACTCTACAATGAGCAGTTCTTC	CARAKKRLYNEQFF
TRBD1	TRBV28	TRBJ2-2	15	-	TGTGCCAGCATACCCACAGGGGCCAACACCGGGGAGCTGTTTTTT	CASIPTGANTGELFF
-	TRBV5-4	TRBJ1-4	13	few	TGTGCCAGCAGCCCGGAGACCGGAGGAAAACTGTTTTTT	CASSPETGGKLFF
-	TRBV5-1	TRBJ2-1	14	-	TGCGCCAGCAGTTCAGCGGCTCTCGTTGACGAGCAGTTCTTC	CASSSAALVDEQFF
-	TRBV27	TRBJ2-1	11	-	TGTGCCAGCAGTTTCTACAATGAGCAGTTCTTC	CASSFYNEQFF
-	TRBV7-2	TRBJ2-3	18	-	TGTGCCAGCAGCTTAGCCTCTGGGCCGACAAGTTACACAGATACGCAGTATTTT	CASSLASGPTSYTDTQYF
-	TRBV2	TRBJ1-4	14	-	TGTGCCAGCAGTGGAAGGCAAGATAATGAAAAACTGTTTTTT	CASSGRQDNEKLFF
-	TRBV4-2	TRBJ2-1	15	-	TGTGCCAGCAGCCGATCCGGGACTGCCTACAATGAGCAGTTCTTC	CASSRSGTAYNEQFF
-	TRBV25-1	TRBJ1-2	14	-	TGTGCCAGCAGCGAAAAACTACAGGGCTATGGCTACACCTTC	CASSEKLQGYGYTF
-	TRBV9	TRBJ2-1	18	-	TGTGCCAGCAGCGTAGGGGGTAGCGGAGCGAGCTCCTACAATGAGCAGTTCTTC	CASSVGGSGASSYNEQFF
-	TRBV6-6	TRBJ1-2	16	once	TGTGCCAGCAGCTCCTCCGGGACCGCTAAAGGCTATGGCTACACCTTC	CASSSSGTAKGYGYTF